This T cell receptor beta chain came from a study of blood T cell repertoires in COVID-19. Germline-derived CDR1 and CDR2 are MDHEN and SYDVKM. This CDR3 region has 14 residues. The V gene end was trimmed by 6 bases and the J gene end by 5 bases; junction bases not matched to a gene: 6. Clones were read by immunoSEQ multiplex PCR, and TCRdb kept only the in-frame ones, dropping some. The data show roughly 80,000 clones, with over 75% seen just once and approximately 10% held by the top ten. The genes are TRBV28 and TRBJ2-4; 8 bases match TRBD1. The origin of this receptor is a man in his fifties or sixties with acute or convalescent COVID-19. Sequenced input: peripheral blood. CDR3 in DNA: TGTGCCAGCAGGTCCGGGACAGGAGAAAACATTCAGTACTTC. It encodes CASRSGTGENIQYF.